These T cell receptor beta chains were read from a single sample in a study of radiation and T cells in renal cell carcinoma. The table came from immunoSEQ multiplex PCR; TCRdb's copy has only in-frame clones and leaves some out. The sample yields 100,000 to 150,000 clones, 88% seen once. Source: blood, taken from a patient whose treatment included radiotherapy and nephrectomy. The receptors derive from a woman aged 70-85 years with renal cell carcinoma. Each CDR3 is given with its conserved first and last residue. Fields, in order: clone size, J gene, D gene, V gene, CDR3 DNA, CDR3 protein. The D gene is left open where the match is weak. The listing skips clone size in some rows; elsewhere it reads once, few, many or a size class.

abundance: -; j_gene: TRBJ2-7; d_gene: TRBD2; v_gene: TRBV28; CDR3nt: TGTGCCAGCAGGGGTCTTGGCGGGGGGGCGACCTACGAGCAGTACTTC; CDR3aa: CASRGLGGGATYEQYF
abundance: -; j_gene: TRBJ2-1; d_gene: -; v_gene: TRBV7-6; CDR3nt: TGTGCCAGCAGCTTAATCTCAGACCTTTGGGATGAGCAGTTCTTC; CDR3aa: CASSLISDLWDEQFF
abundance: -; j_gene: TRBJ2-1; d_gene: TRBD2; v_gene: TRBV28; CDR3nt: TGTGCCAGCAGTACCGGGGGGGCGATCCACAATGAGCAGTTCTTC; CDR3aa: CASSTGGAIHNEQFF
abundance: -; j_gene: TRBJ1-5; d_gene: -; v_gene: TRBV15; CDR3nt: TGTGCCACCAGCAGAGATGTTCAGCCCCAGCATTTT; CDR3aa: CATSRDVQPQHF
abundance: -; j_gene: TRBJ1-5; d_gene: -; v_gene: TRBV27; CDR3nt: TGTGCCAGCAGCCCTACGGGCGCTAATCAGCCCCAGCATTTT; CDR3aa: CASSPTGANQPQHF
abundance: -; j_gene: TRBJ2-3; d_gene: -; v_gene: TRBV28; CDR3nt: TGTGCCAGCATGGCCGAGGGTGACACAGATACGCAGTATTTT; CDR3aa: CASMAEGDTDTQYF
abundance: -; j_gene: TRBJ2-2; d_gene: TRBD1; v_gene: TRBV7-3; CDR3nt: TGTGCCAGCAGCAAACTAAGGGACAGGGCATCAGAGATCCCGAACACCGGGGAGCTGTTTTTT; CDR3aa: CASSKLRDRASEIPNTGELFF
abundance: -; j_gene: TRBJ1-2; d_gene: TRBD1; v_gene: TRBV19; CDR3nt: TGTGCCAGTAGTCCCCCAGGGGGCCCTAACTATGGCTACACCTTC; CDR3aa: CASSPPGGPNYGYTF
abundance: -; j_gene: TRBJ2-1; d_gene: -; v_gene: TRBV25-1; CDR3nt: TGTGCCAGCAGAGACGCCGGGGCGAGCTCCTACAATGAGCAGTTCTTC; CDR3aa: CASRDAGASSYNEQFF
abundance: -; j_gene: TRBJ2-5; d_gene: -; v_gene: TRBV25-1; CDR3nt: TGTGCCAGCACCGACAGCCCCCGGGAGACCCAGTACTTC; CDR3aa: CASTDSPRETQYF
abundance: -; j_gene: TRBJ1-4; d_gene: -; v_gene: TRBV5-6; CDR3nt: TGTGCCAGCAGCTTAGTCCCAGGAGAAAAACTGTTTTTT; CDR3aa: CASSLVPGEKLFF
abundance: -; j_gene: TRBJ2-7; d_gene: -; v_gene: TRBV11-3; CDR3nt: TGTGCCAGCAGCGCGATACGGGGCTACGAGCAGTACTTC; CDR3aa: CASSAIRGYEQYF
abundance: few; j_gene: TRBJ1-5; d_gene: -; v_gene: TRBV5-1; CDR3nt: TGCGCCAGCAGCCCCACAGGGTTTCAAAATCAGCCCCAGCATTTT; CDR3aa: CASSPTGFQNQPQHF
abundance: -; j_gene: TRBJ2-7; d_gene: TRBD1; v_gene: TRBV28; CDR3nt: TGTGCCAGCAGTCCGGGACAGGGAGGAGGCTACGAGCAGTACTTC; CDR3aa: CASSPGQGGGYEQYF
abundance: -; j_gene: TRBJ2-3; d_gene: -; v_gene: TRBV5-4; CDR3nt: TGTGCCAGCAGCTTAGACGGACGGCGAGATACGCAGTATTTT; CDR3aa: CASSLDGRRDTQYF
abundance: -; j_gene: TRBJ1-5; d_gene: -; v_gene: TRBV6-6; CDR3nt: TGTGCCAGCGCAATTTTGGACAATCAGCCCCAGCATTTT; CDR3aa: CASAILDNQPQHF
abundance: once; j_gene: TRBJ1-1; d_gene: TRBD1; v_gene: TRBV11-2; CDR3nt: TGTGCCAGCAGCTTAGTAGGAGCAGGGGGATTTACTGAAGCTTTCTTT; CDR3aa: CASSLVGAGGFTEAFF
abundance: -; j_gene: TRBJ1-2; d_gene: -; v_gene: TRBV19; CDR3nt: TGTGCCAGTAGTTACAGGGATTTCTATGGCTACACCTTC; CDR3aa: CASSYRDFYGYTF
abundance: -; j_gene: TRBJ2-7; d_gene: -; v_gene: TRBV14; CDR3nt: TGTGCCAGCAGCCATGCTGGGGAGCAGTACTTC; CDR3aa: CASSHAGEQYF
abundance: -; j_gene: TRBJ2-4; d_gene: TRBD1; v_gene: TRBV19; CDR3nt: TGTGCCAGTAGTATAGGGACAGGGGGCCCGGACATTCAGTACTTC; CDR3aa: CASSIGTGGPDIQYF
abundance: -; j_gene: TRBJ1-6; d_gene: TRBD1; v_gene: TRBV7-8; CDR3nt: TGTGCCAGCAGCTCCTATCCTACAGGGGTCTATTCACCCCTCCACTTT; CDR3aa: CASSSYPTGVYSPLHF
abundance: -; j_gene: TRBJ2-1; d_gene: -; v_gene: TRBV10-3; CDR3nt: TGTGCCATCAGTGAGGTAGGGAGTGAGCAGTTCTTC; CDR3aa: CAISEVGSEQFF
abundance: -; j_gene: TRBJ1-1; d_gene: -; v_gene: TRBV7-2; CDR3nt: TGTGCCAGCAGCTTAGAAGTTGGCAGAGACACTGAAGCTTTCTTT; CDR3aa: CASSLEVGRDTEAFF
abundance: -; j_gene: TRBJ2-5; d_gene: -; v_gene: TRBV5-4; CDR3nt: TGTGCCAGCAGCCCCGGAGCGGAAGAGACCCAGTACTTC; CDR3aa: CASSPGAEETQYF
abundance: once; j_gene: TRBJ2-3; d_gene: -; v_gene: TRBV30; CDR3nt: TGTGCCTGGACCAGACTCAGCACAGATACGCAGTATTTT; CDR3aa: CAWTRLSTDTQYF
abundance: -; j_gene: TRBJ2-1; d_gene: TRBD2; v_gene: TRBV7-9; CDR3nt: TGTGCCAGTAGCGGGGGAGGATCGCGCGAGCAGTTCTTC; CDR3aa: CASSGGGSREQFF